This T cell receptor beta chain originates from a study of follicular helper T cells after annual influenza vaccination. As for the study in general: Blood was drawn on days 0, 7 and 28 after vaccination. Some donors were sampled over the 2013-2014, 2014-2015 and 2015-2016 vaccinations.

Clones were sequenced by immunoSEQ multiplex PCR, and TCRdb holds only the in-frame ones, with some missing. Here the sample spans 2,000 to 2,500 clones, more than 70% being singletons. As for time point: 2015-2016 season, pre-vaccination. Adults were given seasonal inactivated influenza vaccine, and blood CD4 subsets were sorted before and after vaccination. As concerns this clone: Its target is unknown.

Findings and limits, study-wide: Recurrent ICOS+CD38+ cTfh clonotypes included tetramer and AIM influenza-specific ones.

The sequencing here drew on CXCR5- memory CD4+ T cells sorted from blood, taken on the day of influenza vaccination. This clonotype originated in an adult who received the influenza vaccine.

CDR3 bases: TGTGCCAGCAGCTTAGGGGCACGAGGGGGAGGTCGGACTGAAGCTTTCTTT. It codes for CASSLGARGGGRTEAFF. The V and J genes are TRBV7-6 and TRBJ1-1, with D maybe TRBD1 (6 bases). The CDR3 loop spans 17 amino acids. Per the germline V gene, CDR1 is SGHVS and CDR2 is FNYEAQ. V gave up 1 base and J gave up 5 bases, with 20 bases separating them.